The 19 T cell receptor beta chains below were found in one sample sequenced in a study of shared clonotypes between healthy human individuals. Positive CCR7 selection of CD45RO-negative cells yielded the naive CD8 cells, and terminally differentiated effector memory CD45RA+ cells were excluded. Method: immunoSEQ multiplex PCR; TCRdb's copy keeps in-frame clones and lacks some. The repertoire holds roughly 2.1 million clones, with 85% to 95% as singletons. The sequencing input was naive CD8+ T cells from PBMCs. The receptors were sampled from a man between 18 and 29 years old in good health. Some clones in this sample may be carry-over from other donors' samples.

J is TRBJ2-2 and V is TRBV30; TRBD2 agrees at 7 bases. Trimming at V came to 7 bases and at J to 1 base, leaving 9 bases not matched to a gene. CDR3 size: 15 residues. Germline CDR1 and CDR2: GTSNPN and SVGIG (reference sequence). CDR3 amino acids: CALDAGDLNTGELFF. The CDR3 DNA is TGTGCCTTAGATGCGGGGGACCTGAACACCGGGGAGCTGTTTTTT.

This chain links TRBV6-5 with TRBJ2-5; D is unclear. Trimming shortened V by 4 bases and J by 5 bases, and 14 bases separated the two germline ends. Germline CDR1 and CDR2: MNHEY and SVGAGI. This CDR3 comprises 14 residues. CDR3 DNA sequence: TGTGCCAGCAGTTTCATCTTCGTGCGGGAGACCCAGTACTTC. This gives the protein CASSFIFVRETQYF.

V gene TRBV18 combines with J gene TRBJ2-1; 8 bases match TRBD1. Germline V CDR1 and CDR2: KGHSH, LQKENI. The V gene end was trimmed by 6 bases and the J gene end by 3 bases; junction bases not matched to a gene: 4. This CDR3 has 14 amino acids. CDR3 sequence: CASSSTGVYNEQFF. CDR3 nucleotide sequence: TGTGCCAGCTCGTCGACAGGGGTCTACAATGAGCAGTTCTTC.

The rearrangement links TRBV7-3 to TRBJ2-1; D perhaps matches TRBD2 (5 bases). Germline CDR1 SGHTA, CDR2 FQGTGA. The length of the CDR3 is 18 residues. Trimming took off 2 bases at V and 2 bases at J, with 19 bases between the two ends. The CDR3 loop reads CASSLLGGPSATYNEQFF. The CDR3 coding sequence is TGTGCCAGCAGCTTACTGGGCGGGCCCTCGGCCACCTACAATGAGCAGTTCTTC.

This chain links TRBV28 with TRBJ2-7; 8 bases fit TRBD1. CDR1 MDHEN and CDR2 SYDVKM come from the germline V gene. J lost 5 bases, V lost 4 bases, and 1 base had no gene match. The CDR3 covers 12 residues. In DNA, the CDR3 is TGTGCCAGCAGTTACAGGGGGAACGAGCAGTACTTC. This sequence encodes CASSYRGNEQYF.

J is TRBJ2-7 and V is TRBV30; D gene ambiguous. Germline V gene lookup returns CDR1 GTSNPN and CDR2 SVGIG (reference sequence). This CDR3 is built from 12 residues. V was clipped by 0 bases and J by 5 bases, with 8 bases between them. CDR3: CAWSVRSHEQYF. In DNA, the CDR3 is TGTGCCTGGAGTGTACGATCCCACGAGCAGTACTTC. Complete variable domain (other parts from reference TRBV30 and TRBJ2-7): SQTIHQWPATLVQPVGSPLSLECTVEGTSNPNLYWYRQAAGRGLQLLFYSVGIGQISSEVPQNLSASRPQDRQFILSSKKLLLSDSGFYLCAWSVRSHEQYFGPGTRLTVT.

The CDR3 region has the DNA TGTGCCAGCAGCCGTCTCACACTAGGGACTAGCGGACAATACGAGCAGTACTTC. Protein: CASSRLTLGTSGQYEQYF. The V and J genes are TRBV4-2 and TRBJ2-7, with 11 bases lining up with TRBD2. Trimming at V came to 4 bases and at J to 4 bases, leaving 15 bases not matched to a gene. Germline-derived CDR1 and CDR2 are LGHNA and YNFKEQ. The CDR3 runs 18 residues.

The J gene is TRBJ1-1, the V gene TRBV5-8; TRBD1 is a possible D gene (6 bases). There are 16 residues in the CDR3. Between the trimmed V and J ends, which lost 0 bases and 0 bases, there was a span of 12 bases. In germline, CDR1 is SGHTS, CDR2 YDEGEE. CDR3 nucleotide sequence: TGTGCCAGCAGCTTGGTCGGGGGGCAAGTGAACACTGAAGCTTTCTTT. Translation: CASSLVGGQVNTEAFF.

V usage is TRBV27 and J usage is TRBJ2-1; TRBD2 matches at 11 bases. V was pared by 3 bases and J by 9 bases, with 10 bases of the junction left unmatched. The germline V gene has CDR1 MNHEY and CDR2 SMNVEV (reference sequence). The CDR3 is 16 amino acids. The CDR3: CASSLTSGNIRAEQFF. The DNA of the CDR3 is TGTGCCAGCAGTTTGACTAGCGGGAACATCAGGGCTGAGCAGTTCTTC.

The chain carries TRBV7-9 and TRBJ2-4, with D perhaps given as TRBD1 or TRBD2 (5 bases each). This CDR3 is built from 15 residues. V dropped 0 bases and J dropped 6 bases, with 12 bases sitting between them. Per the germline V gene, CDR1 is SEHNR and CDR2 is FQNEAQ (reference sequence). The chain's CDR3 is CASSLAPRDGNIQYF. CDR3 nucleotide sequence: TGTGCCAGCAGCTTAGCTCCCAGGGACGGAAACATTCAGTACTTC. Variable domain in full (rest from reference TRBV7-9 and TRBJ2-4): DTGVSQNPRHKITKRGQNVTFRCDPISEHNRLYWYRQTLGQGPEFLTYFQNEAQLEKSRLLSDRFSAERPKGSFSTLEIQRTEQGDSAMYLCASSLAPRDGNIQYFGAGTRLSVL.

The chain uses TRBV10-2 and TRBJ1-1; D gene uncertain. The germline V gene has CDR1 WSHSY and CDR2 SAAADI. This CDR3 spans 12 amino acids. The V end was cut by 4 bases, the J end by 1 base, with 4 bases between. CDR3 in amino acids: CASSATNTEAFF. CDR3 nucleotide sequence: TGCGCCAGCAGTGCCACGAACACTGAAGCTTTCTTT.

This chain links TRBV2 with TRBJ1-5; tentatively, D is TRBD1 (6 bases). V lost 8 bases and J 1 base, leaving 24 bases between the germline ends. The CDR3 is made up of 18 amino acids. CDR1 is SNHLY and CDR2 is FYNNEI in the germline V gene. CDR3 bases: TGTGCCAGCTCTTCCCCCCCACCAATTGGGGGCAGCAATCAGCCCCAGCATTTT. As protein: CASSSPPPIGGSNQPQHF.

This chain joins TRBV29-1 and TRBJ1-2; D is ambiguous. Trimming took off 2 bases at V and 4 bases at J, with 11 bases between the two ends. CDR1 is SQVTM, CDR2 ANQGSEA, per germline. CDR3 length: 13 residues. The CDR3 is CSVEPPSLYGYTF. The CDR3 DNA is TGCAGCGTTGAACCCCCCTCACTCTATGGCTACACCTTC.

Here the CDR3 reads CASSQRYGGEQYF. Written as DNA, the CDR3 is TGCGCCAGCAGCCAACGTTACGGGGGAGAGCAGTACTTC. The gene calls are TRBV4-1 and TRBJ2-7, with D possibly being TRBD2 (6 bases). The CDR3 extends over 13 amino acids. Trimming stripped 2 bases from V and 7 bases from J, with 12 bases between. CDR1 MGHRA and CDR2 YSYEKL come from the germline V gene.

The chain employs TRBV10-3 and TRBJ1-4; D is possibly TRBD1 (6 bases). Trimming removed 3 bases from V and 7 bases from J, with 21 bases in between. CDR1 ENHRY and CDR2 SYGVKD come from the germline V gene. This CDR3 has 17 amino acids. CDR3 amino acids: CAISDPLSPGAREKLFF. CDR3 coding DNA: TGTGCCATCAGTGACCCTCTAAGTCCAGGGGCTCGTGAAAAACTGTTTTTT.

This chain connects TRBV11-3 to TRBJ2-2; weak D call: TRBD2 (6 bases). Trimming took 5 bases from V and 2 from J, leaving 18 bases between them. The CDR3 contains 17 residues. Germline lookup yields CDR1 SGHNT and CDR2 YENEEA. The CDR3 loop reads CASSHRISGLNTGELFF. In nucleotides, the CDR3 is TGTGCCAGCAGCCACCGAATTTCGGGACTCAACACCGGGGAGCTGTTTTTT.

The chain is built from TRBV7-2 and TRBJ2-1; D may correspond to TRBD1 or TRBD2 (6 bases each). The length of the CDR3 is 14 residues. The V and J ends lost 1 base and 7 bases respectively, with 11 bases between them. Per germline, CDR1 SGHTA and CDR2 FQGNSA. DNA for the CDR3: TGTGCCAGCAGCTTAGGGGGGGCACTGAATGAGCAGTTCTTC. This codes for CASSLGGALNEQFF. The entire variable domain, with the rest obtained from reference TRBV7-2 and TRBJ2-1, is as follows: GAGVSQSPSNKVTEKGKDVELRCDPISGHTALYWYRQSLGQGLEFLIYFQGNSAPDKSGLPSDRFSAERTGGSVSTLTIQRTQQEDSAVYLCASSLGGALNEQFFGPGTRLTVL.

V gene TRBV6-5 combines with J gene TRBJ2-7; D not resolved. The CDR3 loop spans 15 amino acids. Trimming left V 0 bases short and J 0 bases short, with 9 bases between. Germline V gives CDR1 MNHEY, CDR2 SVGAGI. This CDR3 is CASSYSRFNSYEQYF. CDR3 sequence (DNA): TGTGCCAGCAGTTACTCGAGATTTAACTCCTACGAGCAGTACTTC.

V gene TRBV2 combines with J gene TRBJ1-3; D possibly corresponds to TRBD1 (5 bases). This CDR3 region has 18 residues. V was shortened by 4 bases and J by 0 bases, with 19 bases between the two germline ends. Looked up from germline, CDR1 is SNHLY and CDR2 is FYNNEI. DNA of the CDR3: TGTGCCAGCAGTGTGGAGCGGCAGGGCAGTCGCTCTGGAAACACCATATATTTT. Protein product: CASSVERQGSRSGNTIYF.